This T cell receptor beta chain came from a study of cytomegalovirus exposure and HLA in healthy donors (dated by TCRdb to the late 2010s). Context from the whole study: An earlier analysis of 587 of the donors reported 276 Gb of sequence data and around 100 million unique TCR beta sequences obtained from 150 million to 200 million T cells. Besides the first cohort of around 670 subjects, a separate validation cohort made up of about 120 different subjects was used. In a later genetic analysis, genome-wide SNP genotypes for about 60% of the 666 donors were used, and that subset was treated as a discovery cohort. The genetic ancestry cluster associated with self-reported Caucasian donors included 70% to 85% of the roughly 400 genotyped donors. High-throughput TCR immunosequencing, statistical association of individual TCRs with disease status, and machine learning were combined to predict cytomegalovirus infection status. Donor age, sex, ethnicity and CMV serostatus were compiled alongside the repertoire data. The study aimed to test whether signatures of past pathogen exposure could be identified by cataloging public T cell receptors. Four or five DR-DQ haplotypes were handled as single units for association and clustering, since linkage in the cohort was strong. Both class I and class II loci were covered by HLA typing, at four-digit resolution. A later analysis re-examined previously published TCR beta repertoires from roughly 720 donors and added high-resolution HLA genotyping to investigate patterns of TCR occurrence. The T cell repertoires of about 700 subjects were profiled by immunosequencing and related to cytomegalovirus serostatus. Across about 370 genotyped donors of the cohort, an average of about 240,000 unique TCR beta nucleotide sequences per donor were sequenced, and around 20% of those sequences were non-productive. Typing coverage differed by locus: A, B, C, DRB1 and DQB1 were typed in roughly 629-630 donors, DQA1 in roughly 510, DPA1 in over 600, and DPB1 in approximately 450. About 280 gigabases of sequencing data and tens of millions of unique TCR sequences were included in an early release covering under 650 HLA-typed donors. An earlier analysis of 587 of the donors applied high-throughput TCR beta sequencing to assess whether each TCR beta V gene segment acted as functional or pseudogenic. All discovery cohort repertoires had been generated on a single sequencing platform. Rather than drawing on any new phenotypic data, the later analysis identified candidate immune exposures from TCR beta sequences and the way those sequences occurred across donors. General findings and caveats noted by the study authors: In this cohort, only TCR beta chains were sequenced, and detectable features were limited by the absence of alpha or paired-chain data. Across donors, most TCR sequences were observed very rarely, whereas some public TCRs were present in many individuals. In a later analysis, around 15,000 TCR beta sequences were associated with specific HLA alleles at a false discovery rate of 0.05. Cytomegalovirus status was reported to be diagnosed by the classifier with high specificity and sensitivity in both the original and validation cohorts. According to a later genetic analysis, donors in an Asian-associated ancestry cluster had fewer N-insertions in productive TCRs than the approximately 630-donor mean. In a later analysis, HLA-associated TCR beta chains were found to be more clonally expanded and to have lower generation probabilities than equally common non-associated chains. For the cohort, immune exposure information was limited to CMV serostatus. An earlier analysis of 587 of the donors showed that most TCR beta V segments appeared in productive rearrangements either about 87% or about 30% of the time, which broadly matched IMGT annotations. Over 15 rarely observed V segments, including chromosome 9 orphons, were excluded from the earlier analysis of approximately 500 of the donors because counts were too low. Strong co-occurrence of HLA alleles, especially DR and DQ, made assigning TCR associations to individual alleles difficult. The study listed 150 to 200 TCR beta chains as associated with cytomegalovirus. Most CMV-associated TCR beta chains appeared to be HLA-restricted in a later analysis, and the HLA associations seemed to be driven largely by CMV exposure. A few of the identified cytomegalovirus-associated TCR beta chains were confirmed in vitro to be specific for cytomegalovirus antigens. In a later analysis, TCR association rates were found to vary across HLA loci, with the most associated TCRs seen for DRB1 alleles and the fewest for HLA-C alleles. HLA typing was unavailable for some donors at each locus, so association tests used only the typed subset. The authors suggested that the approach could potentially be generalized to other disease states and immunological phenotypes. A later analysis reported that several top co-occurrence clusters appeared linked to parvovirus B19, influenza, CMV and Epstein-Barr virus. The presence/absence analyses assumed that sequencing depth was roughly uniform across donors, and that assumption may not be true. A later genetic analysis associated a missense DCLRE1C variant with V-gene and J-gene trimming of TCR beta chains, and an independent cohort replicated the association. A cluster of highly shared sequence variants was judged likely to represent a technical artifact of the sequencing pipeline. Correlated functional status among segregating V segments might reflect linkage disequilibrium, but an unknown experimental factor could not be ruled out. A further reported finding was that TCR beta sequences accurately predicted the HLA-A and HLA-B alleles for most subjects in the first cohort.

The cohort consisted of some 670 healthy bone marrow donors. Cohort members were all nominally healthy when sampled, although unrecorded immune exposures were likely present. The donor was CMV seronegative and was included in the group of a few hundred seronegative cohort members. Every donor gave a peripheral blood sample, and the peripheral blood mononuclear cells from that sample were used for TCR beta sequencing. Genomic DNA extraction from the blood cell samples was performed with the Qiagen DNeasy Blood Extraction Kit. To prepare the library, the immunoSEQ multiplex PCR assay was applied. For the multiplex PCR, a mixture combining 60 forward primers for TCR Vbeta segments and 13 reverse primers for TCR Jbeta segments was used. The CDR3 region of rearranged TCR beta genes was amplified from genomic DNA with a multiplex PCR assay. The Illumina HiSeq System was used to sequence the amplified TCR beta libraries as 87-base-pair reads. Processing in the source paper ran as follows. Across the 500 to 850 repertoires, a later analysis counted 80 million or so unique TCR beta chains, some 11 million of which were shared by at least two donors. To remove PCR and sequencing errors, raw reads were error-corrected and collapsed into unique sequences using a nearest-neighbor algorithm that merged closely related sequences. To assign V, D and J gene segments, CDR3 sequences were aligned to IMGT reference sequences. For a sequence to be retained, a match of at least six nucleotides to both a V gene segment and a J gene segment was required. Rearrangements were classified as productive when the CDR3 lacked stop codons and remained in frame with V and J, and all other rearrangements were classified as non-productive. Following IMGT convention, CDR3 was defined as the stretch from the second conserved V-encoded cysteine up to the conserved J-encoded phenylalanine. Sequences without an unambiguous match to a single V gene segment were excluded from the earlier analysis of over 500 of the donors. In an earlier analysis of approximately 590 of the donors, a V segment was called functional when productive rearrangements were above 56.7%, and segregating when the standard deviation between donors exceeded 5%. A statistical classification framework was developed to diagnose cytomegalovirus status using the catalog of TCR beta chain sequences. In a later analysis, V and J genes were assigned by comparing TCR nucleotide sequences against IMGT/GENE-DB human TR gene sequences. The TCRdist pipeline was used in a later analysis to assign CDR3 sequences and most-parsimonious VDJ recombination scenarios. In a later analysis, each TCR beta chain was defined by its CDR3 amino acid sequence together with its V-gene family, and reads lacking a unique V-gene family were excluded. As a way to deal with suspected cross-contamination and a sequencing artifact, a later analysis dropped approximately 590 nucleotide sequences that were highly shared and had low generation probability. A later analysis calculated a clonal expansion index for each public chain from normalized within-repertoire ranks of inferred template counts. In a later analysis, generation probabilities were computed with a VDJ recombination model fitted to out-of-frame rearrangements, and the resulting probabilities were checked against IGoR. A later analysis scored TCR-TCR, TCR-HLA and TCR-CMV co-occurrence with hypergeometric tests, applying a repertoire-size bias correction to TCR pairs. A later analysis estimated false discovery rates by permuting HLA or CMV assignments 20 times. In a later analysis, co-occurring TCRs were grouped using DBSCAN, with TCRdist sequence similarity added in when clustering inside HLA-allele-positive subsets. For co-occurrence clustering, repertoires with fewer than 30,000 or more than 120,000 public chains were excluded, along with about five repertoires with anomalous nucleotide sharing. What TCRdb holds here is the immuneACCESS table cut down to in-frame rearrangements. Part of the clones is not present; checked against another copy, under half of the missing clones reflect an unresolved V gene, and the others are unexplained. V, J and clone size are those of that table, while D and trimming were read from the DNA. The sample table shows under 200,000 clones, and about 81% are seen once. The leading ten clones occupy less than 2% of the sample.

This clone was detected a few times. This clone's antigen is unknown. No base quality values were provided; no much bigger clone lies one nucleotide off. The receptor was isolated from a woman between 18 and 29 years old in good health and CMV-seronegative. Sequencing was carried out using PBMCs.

The sequenced DNA: TGTGCCAGCAGCGGAGGCCAGGGGTACTACGAGCAGTACTTC. This is translated as CASSGGQGYYEQYF. The chain is encoded by TRBV7-9 joined to TRBJ2-7; possibly the D gene is TRBD1, per 6 matching bases. Relative to germline, V is 5 bases shorter and J is 3 bases shorter, with 14 bases between their ends. Looking up the germline V gene (reference sequence) yields CDR1 SEHNR and CDR2 FQNEAQ. The CDR3 measures 14 amino acids from cysteine to phenylalanine. Only the CDR3 part of the read is kept: 42 bases, read in frame from the first base.